These 2 T cell receptor beta chains originate from one sample sequenced in a study of blood T cell repertoires in COVID-19. Assay used: immunoSEQ multiplex PCR; TCRdb lists only in-frame clones, some missing. The sample has 25,000 to 35,000 clones; 82% are singletons. Input material: peripheral blood. These receptors originate from a man older than 75 with active or convalescent COVID-19.

V usage is TRBV27 and J usage is TRBJ2-4; 9 bases are shared with TRBD2. CDR1 is MNHEY and CDR2 is SMNVEV in the germline V gene (reference sequence). This CDR3 comprises 16 residues. V was pared by 7 bases and J by 6 bases, with 13 bases of the junction left unmatched. CDR3 protein: CASTKIGGTSLNIQYF. The CDR3 DNA reads TGTGCCAGCACAAAAATTGGCGGGACTAGCTTAAACATTCAGTACTTC.

V usage is TRBV11-3 and J usage is TRBJ2-3; TRBD2 matches 8 bases. The ends lost 8 bases at V and 4 bases at J; junction bases unmatched: 5. Germline values: CDR1 SGHNT, CDR2 YENEEA. The CDR3 length is 13 residues. DNA of the CDR3: TGTGCCAGCTCCGGGAGGGCATCAGATACGCAGTATTTT. Its protein product is CASSGRASDTQYF. The full variable domain, its missing parts supplied by reference TRBV11-3 and TRBJ2-3, is EAGVVQSPRYKIIEKKQPVAFWCNPISGHNTLYWYLQNLGQGPELLIRYENEEAVDDSQLPKDRFSAERLKGVDSTLKIQPAELGDSAVYLCASSGRASDTQYFGPGTRLTVL.